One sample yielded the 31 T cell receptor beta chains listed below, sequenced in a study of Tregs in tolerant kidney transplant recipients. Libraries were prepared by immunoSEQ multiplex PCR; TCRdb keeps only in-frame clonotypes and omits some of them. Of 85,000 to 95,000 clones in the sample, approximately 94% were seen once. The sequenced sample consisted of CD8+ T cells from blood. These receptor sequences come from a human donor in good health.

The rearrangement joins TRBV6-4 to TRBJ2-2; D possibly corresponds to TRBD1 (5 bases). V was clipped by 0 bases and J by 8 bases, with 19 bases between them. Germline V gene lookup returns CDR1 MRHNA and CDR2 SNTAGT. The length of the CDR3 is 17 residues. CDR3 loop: CASSDSPGPTSTGELFF. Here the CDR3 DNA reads TGTGCCAGCAGTGACTCGCCAGGGCCCACGTCAACTGGGGAGCTGTTTTTT.

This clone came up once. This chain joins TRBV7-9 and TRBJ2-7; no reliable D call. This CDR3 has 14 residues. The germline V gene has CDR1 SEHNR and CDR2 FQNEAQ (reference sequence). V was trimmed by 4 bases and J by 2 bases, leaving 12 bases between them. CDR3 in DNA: TGTGCCAGCAGCTCCTCGGGTGTTACCTACGAGCAGTACTTC. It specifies CASSSSGVTYEQYF.

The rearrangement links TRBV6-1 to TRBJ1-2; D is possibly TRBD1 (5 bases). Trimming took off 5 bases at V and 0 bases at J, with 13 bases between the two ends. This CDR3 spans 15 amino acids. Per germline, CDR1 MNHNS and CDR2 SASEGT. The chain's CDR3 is CASSSRDLSNYGYTF. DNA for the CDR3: TGTGCCAGCAGTTCCAGGGATCTTTCTAACTATGGCTACACCTTC.

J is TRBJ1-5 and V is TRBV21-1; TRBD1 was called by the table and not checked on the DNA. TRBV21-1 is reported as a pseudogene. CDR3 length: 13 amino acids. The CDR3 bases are TGTGCCAGCATCAGGGGTTCTCATCAGCCCCAGCATTTT. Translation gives CASIRGSHQPQHF.

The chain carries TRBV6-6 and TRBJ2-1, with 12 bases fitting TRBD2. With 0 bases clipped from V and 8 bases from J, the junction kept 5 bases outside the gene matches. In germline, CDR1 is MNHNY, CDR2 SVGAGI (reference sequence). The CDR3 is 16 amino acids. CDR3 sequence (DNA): TGTGCCAGCAGTTACTCGACTAGCGGGAGAGGGGATGAGCAGTTCTTC. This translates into CASSYSTSGRGDEQFF.

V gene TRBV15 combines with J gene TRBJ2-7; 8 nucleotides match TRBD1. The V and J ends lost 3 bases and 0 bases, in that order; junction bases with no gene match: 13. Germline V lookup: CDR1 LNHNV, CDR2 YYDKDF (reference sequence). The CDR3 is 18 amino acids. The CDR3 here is CATSRTGDTKFSSYEQYF. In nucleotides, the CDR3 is TGTGCCACCAGCAGGACAGGGGACACTAAGTTCAGCTCCTACGAGCAGTACTTC.

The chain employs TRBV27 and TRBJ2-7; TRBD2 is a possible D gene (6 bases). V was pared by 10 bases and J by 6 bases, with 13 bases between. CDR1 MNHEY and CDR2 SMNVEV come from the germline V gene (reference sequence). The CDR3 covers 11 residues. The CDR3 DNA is TGTGCCACCCATCGCGGGGCCGAGCAGTACTTC. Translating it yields CATHRGAEQYF.

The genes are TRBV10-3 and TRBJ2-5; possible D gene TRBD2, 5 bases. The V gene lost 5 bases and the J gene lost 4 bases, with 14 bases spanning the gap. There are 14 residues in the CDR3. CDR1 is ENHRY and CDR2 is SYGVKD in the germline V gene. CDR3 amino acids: CAISPPGRGETQYF. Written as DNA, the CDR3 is TGTGCCATCAGTCCCCCGGGGAGAGGAGAGACCCAGTACTTC.

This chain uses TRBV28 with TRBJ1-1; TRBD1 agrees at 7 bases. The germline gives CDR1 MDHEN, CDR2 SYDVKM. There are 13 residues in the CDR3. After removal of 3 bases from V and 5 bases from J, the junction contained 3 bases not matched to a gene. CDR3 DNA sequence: TGTGCCAGCAGTTTTCAGGGGGTGACTGAAGCTTTCTTT. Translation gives CASSFQGVTEAFF.

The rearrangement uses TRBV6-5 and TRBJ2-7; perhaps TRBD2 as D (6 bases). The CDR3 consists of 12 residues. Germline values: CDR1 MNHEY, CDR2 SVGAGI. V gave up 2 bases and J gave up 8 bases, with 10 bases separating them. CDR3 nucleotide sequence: TGTGCCAGCAGTTACGGAGGGCCGCAGCAGTACTTC. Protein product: CASSYGGPQQYF.

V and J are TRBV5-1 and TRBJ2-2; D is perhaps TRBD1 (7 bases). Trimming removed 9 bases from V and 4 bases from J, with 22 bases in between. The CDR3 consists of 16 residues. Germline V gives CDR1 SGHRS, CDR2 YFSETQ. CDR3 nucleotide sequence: TGCGCCACCGCTTACCCGACTCAGGGGGGCACCGGGGAGCTGTTTTTT. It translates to CATAYPTQGGTGELFF.

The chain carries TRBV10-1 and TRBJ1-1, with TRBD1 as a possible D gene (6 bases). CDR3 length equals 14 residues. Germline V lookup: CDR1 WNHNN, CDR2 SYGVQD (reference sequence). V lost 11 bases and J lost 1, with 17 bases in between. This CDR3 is CADLRDNKNTEAFF. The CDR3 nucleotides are TGCGCCGACCTAAGGGACAACAAGAACACTGAAGCTTTCTTT.

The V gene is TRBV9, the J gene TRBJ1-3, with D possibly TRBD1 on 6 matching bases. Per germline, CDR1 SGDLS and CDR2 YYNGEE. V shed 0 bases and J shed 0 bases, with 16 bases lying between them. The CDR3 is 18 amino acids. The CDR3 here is CASSVVGDTRISGNTIYF. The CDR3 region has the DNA TGTGCCAGCAGCGTAGTCGGGGACACTAGAATCTCTGGAAACACCATATATTTT. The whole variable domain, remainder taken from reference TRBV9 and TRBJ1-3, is DSGVTQTPKHLITATGQRVTLRCSPRSGDLSVYWYQQSLDQGLQFLIQYYNGEERAKGNILERFSAQQFPDLHSELNLSSLELGDSALYFCASSVVGDTRISGNTIYFGEGSWLTVV.

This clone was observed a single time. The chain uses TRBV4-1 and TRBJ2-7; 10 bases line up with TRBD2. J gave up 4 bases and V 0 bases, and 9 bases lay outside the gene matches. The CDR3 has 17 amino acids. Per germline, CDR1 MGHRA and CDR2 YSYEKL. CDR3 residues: CASSQDGASGGVYEQYF. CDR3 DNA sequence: TGCGCCAGCAGCCAAGATGGGGCTAGCGGGGGAGTTTACGAGCAGTACTTC.

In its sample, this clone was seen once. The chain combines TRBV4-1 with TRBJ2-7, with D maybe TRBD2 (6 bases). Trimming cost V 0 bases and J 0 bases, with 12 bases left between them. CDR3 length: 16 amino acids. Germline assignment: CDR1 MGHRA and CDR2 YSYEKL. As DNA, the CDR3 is TGCGCCAGCAGCCAAGAACGGGCTAGCGTCTCCTACGAGCAGTACTTC. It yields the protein CASSQERASVSYEQYF.

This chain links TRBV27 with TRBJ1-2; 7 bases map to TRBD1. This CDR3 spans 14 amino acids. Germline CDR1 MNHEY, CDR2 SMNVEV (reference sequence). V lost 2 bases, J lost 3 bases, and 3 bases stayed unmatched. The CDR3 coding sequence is TGTGCCAGCAGTTTAAGGGGACAGCACTATGGCTACACCTTC. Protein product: CASSLRGQHYGYTF.

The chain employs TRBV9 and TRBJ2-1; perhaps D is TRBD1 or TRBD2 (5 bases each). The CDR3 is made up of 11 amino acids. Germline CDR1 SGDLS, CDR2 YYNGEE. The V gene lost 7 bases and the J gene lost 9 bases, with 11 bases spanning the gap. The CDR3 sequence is CASSLGTEQFF. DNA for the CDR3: TGTGCCAGCTCATTGGGGACTGAGCAGTTCTTC.

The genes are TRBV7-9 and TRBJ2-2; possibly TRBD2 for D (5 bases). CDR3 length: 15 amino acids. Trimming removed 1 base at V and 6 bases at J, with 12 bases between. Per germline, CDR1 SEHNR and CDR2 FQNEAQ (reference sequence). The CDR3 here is CASSLVSWTAGELFF. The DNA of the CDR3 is TGTGCCAGCAGCTTAGTCAGTTGGACTGCCGGGGAGCTGTTTTTT.

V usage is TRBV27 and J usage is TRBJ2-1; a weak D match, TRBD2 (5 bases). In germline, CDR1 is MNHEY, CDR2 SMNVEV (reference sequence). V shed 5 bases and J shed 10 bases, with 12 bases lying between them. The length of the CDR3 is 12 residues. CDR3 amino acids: CASSKVAGEQFF. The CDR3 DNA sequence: TGTGCCAGCAGTAAGGTCGCGGGCGAGCAGTTCTTC.

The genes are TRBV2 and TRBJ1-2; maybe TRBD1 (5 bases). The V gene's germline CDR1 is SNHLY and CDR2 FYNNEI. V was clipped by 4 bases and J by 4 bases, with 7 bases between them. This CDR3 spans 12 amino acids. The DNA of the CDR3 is TGTGCCAGCAGTGGGGGCTTCTATGGCTACACCTTC. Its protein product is CASSGGFYGYTF.

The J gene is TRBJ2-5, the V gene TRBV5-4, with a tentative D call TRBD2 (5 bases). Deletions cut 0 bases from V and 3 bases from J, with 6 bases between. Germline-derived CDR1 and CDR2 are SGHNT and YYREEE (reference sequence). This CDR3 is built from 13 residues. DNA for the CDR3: TGTGCCAGCAGCTTGGCGGGAAAAGAGACCCAGTACTTC. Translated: CASSLAGKETQYF.

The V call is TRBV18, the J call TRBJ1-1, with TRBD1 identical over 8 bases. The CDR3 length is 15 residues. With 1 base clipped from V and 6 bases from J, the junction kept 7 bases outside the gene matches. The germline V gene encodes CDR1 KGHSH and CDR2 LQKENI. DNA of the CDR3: TGTGCCAGCTCACCACGAGGACAGGGTTCGGCTGAAGCTTTCTTT. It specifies CASSPRGQGSAEAFF.

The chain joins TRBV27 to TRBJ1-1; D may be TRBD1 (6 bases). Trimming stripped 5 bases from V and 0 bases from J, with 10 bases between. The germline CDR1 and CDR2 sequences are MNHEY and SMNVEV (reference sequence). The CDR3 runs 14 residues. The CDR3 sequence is CASSTQGVNTEAFF. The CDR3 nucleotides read TGTGCCAGCAGTACACAGGGTGTGAACACTGAAGCTTTCTTT.

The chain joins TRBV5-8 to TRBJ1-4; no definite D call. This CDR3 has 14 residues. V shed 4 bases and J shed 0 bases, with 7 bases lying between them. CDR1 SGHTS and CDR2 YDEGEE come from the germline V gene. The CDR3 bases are TGTGCCAGCAGCCTGGTCGCAACTAATGAAAAACTGTTTTTT. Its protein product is CASSLVATNEKLFF.

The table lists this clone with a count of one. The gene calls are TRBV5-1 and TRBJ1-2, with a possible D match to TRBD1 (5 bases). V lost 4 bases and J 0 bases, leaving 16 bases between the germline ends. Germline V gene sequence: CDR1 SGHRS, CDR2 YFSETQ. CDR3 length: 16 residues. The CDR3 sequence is CASSDRGTAANYGYTF. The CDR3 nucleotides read TGCGCCAGCAGCGACCGGGGGACGGCTGCTAACTATGGCTACACCTTC.

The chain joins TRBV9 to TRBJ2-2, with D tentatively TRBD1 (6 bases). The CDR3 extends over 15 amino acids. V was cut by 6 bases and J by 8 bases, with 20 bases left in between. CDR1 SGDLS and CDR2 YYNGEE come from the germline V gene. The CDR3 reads CASTSRDNIWGELFF. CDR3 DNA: TGTGCCAGCACGTCCCGGGACAATATCTGGGGGGAGCTGTTTTTT.

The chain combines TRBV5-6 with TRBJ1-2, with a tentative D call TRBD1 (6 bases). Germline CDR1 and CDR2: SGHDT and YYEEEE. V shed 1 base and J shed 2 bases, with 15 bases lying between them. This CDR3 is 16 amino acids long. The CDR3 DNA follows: TGTGCCAGCAGCTTGTCAGGGGAGCGATTCAACTATGGCTACACCTTC. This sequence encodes CASSLSGERFNYGYTF.

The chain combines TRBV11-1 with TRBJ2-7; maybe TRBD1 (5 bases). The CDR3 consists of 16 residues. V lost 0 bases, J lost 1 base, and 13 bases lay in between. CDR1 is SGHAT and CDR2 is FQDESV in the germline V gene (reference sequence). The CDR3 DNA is TGTGCCAGCAGCTTAGCAGGGGCTACTATATCCTACGAGCAGTACTTC. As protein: CASSLAGATISYEQYF.

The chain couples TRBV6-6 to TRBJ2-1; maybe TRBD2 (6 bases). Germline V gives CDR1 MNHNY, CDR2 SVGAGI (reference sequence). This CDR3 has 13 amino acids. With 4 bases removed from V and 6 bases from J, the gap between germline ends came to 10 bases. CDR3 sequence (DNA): TGTGCCAGCAGTTCGGGGGTTTTCAATGAGCAGTTCTTC. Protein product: CASSSGVFNEQFF.

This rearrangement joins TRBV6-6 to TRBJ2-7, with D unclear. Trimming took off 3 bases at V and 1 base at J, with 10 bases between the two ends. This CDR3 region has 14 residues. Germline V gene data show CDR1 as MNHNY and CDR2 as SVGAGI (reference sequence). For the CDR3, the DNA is TGTGCCAGCAGTTATTCGGACCCGTCCTACGAGCAGTACTTC. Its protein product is CASSYSDPSYEQYF.

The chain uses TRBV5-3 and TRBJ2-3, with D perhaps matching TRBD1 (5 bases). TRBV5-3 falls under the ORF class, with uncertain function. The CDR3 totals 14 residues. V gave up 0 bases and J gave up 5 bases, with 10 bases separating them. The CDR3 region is CARSLDGAEDTQYF. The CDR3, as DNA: TGTGCCAGAAGCTTGGATGGGGCGGAAGATACGCAGTATTTT.